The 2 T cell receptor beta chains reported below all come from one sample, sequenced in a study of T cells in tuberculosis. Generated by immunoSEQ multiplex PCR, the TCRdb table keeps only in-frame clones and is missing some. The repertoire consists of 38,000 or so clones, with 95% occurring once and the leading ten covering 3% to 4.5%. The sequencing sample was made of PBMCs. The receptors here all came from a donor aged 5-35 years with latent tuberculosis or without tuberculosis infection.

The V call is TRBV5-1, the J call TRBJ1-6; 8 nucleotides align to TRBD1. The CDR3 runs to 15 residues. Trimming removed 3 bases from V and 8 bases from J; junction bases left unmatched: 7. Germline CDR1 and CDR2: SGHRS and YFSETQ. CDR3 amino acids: CASSSKGQEDSPLHF. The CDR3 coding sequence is TGCGCCAGCAGCTCCAAGGGACAGGAAGATTCACCCCTCCACTTT.

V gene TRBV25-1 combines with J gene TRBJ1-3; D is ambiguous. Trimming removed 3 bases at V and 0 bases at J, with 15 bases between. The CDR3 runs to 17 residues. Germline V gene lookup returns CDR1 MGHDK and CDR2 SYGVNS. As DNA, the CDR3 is TGTGCCAGCAGTGACCTGGCAGATCCGCTCTCTGGAAACACCATATATTTT. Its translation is CASSDLADPLSGNTIYF.